These 27 T cell receptor beta chains were sequenced from one sample in a study of blood T cell repertoires in COVID-19. Measured with immunoSEQ multiplex PCR; TCRdb has only the in-frame clones, and not every one. The data hold about 120,000 clones, with 79% observed a single time. Sequenced input: peripheral blood. Receptors were obtained from a woman older than 75 with acute or convalescent COVID-19.

This rearrangement joins TRBV30 to TRBJ1-6, with TRBD1 matching 7 bases. The CDR3 totals 14 residues. With V trimmed by 2 bases and J by 10 bases, 8 bases remained unmatched. Germline CDR1 is GTSNPN and CDR2 is SVGIG (reference sequence). This CDR3 is CAWSIRGGDSPLHF. In nucleotides, the CDR3 is TGTGCCTGGAGTATCCGAGGGGGCGACTCACCCCTCCACTTT.

The chain uses TRBV27 and TRBJ2-2; D not resolved. This CDR3 is 13 amino acids long. The germline V and J ends were trimmed by 4 bases and 5 bases, with 8 bases remaining between them. Per the germline V gene, CDR1 is MNHEY and CDR2 is SMNVEV (reference sequence). CDR3 loop: CASSSHRTGELFF. The CDR3 DNA sequence: TGTGCCAGCAGTTCCCACCGGACCGGGGAGCTGTTTTTT.

This clone was observed once. CDR3 sequence (DNA): TGCGCCAGCAGCCAAGGTCCAGGGGCGTTAGGGAAGAACACCATATATTTT. Translated: CASSQGPGALGKNTIYF. This chain connects TRBV4-3 to TRBJ1-3; weak D call: TRBD1 (6 bases). Germline V gives CDR1 LGHNA, CDR2 YSLEER. The V and J ends lost 1 base and 7 bases respectively, with 20 bases between them. The CDR3 is 17 amino acids.

The CDR3 sequence is CASSPRDSSTDTQYF. The CDR3, as DNA: TGTGCCAGCAGCCCGAGGGACTCCAGCACAGATACGCAGTATTTT. The chain combines TRBV5-5 with TRBJ2-3; tentatively, D is TRBD2 (6 bases). Germline V gene lookup returns CDR1 SGHKS and CDR2 YYEKEE (reference sequence). V was shortened by 4 bases and J by 0 bases, with 12 bases between the two germline ends. This CDR3 is built from 15 residues. Full variable domain (remainder filled in from reference TRBV5-5 and TRBJ2-3): DAGVTQSPTHLIKTRGQQVTLRCSPISGHKSVSWYQQVLGQGPQFIFQYYEKEERGRGNFPDRFSARQFPNYSSELNVNALLLGDSALYLCASSPRDSSTDTQYFGPGTRLTVL.

The chain has TRBV29-1 and TRBJ1-2; 7 bases fit TRBD1. The CDR3 is 15 residues long. CDR1 and CDR2 from the germline V gene are SQVTM and ANQGSEA. V trimming: 1 base; J trimming: 2 bases; junction bases outside the gene matches: 7. CDR3 residues: CSVEVRGGQNYGYTF. As DNA, the CDR3 is TGCAGCGTTGAAGTACGGGGGGGACAGAACTATGGCTACACCTTC.

As DNA, the CDR3 is TGCGCCAGCAGCTACAGCAGCAATCAGCCCCAGCATTTT. Translation gives CASSYSSNQPQHF. V usage is TRBV5-1 and J usage is TRBJ1-5, with no clear D. CDR3 length equals 13 residues. CDR1 and CDR2 from the germline V gene are SGHRS and YFSETQ. V was clipped by 3 bases and J by 1 base, with 5 bases between them.

This clone was found many times. This rearrangement joins TRBV25-1 to TRBJ2-1; D not certain. The V gene's germline CDR1 is MGHDK and CDR2 SYGVNS. V lost 6 bases, J lost 5 bases, and 5 bases lay in between. CDR3 length equals 11 residues. CDR3 nucleotide sequence: TGTGCCAGCAGAATAGACAATGAGCAGTTCTTC. It encodes CASRIDNEQFF.

With regard to this clone: This sample includes further DNA sequences coding for the same CDR3. The gene calls are TRBV6-5 and TRBJ2-7; TRBD1 agrees at 8 bases. The CDR3 spans 15 residues. After removal of 7 bases from V and 2 bases from J, the junction contained 10 bases not matched to a gene. Germline-derived CDR1 and CDR2 are MNHEY and SVGAGI. CDR3 sequence reads: CASTEGQGRTYEQYF. DNA for the CDR3: TGTGCCAGCACCGAAGGACAGGGAAGGACCTACGAGCAGTACTTC.

The chain carries TRBV7-2 and TRBJ2-7; TRBD2 aligns across 14 bases. Trimming cost V 5 bases and J 4 bases; bases outside gene matches: 4. Germline lookup yields CDR1 SGHTA and CDR2 FQGNSA. This CDR3 region has 15 residues. The CDR3 is CASSQTSGRGYEQYF. The DNA for the CDR3 is TGTGCCAGCAGCCAGACTAGCGGGAGGGGATACGAGCAGTACTTC.

CDR3 residues: CATSVGQQNTGELFF. The CDR3 DNA reads as TGTGCCACCAGTGTAGGACAGCAGAACACCGGGGAGCTGTTTTTT. The V gene is TRBV24-1, the J gene TRBJ2-2, with a possible D match to TRBD1 (6 bases). Trimming took off 5 bases at V and 1 base at J, with 10 bases between the two ends. Germline loops: CDR1 KGHDR, CDR2 SFDVKD. The CDR3 is 15 amino acids.

The genes are TRBV4-3 and TRBJ2-5; D ambiguous. Germline V CDR1 and CDR2: LGHNA, YSLEER. The V and J ends lost 4 bases and 5 bases respectively, with 14 bases between them. There are 14 residues in the CDR3. The CDR3 DNA reads TGCGCCAGCAGCCGCAGCCCGGCGGAGGAGACCCAGTACTTC. Protein: CASSRSPAEETQYF.

This rearrangement joins TRBV20-1 to TRBJ2-1; TRBD2 agrees at 9 bases. CDR1 and CDR2 from the germline V gene are DFQATT and SNEGSKA (reference sequence). After removal of 3 bases from V and 9 bases from J, the junction contained 9 bases not matched to a gene. The CDR3 contains 14 residues. CDR3 amino acids: CSASEGSGRTEQFF. Here the CDR3 DNA reads TGCAGTGCTAGTGAAGGAAGCGGGAGGACTGAGCAGTTCTTC.

This chain connects TRBV5-5 to TRBJ2-5, with a possible D match to TRBD2 (5 bases). Germline V gene sequence: CDR1 SGHKS, CDR2 YYEKEE (reference sequence). CDR3 length: 15 residues. The ends were cut back, 5 bases at V and 3 bases at J, with 17 bases in the middle. For the CDR3, the DNA is TGTGCCAGCAGTCTCTCTACTAGAGAAAAAGAGACCCAGTACTTC. As protein: CASSLSTREKETQYF. The full variable domain, completed using reference TRBV5-5 and TRBJ2-5, is DAGVTQSPTHLIKTRGQQVTLRCSPISGHKSVSWYQQVLGQGPQFIFQYYEKEERGRGNFPDRFSARQFPNYSSELNVNALLLGDSALYLCASSLSTREKETQYFGPGTRLLVL.

J is TRBJ2-5 and V is TRBV19; 7 bases agree with TRBD2. V lost 4 bases, J lost 2 bases, and 1 base stayed unmatched. Germline V CDR1 and CDR2: LNHDA, SQIVND (reference sequence). This CDR3 has 13 residues. CDR3: CASSRGGQETQYF. DNA for the CDR3: TGTGCCAGTAGTAGGGGGGGGCAAGAGACCCAGTACTTC.

This clone was seen more than once but under ten times. V gene TRBV30 combines with J gene TRBJ1-6; tentative D call: TRBD1 (6 bases). This CDR3 has 15 residues. Looked up from germline, CDR1 is GTSNPN and CDR2 is SVGIG (reference sequence). The ends were cut back, 3 bases at V and 7 bases at J, with 16 bases in the middle. CDR3 amino acids: CAWSGQGPTNSPLHF. CDR3 DNA: TGTGCCTGGAGCGGGCAGGGGCCGACCAATTCACCCCTCCACTTT.

This rearrangement joins TRBV28 to TRBJ1-1; 8 bases match TRBD1. The germline CDR1 and CDR2 sequences are MDHEN and SYDVKM. There are 16 residues in the CDR3. The ends lost 0 bases at V and 1 base at J; junction bases unmatched: 4. The CDR3 is CASSLWIGTGNTEAFF. The CDR3 DNA sequence: TGTGCCAGCAGTTTATGGATCGGGACAGGGAACACTGAAGCTTTCTTT.

The chain employs TRBV30 and TRBJ1-2; TRBD1 matches 8 bases. The germline CDR1 and CDR2 sequences are GTSNPN and SVGIG (reference sequence). Trimming removed 2 bases from V and 13 bases from J; junction bases left unmatched: 6. This CDR3 has 11 residues. Here the CDR3 DNA reads TGTGCCTGGAGTAGGACAGGGAAAGGCACCTTC. Its protein product is CAWSRTGKGTF.

Of note for this clone: The junction departs from the called germline gene at one end, perhaps through a read error. V and J are TRBV9 and TRBJ2-7; possibly TRBD2 for D (5 bases). CDR1 is SGDLS and CDR2 is YYNGEE in the germline V gene. The CDR3 loop spans 14 amino acids. The CDR3 region has the DNA TGTGCCAGCAGCGTCGGTCTAGCCGGCTACGGGCAGTACTTC. Translated, it gives CASSVGLAGYGQYF.

The chain carries TRBV7-2 and TRBJ2-1; tentative D call: TRBD2 (5 bases). The germline V and J ends were trimmed by 2 bases and 7 bases, with 9 bases remaining between them. This CDR3 spans 13 amino acids. In germline, CDR1 is SGHTA, CDR2 FQGNSA. The CDR3 sequence is CASSLPSRNEQFF. CDR3 nucleotides: TGTGCCAGCAGCTTACCTAGCAGGAATGAGCAGTTCTTC.

V usage is TRBV6-5 and J usage is TRBJ1-1; TRBD1 agrees at 7 bases. Looked up from germline, CDR1 is MNHEY and CDR2 is SVGAGI. This CDR3 is 14 amino acids long. The J segment lost 11 bases and the V segment lost 4 bases, leaving 13 bases of the junction unmatched. CDR3 loop: CASSFTGADQGAFF. The CDR3 DNA follows: TGTGCCAGCAGTTTTACAGGGGCCGACCAGGGGGCTTTCTTT.

The chain combines TRBV4-1 with TRBJ1-2; 9 bases agree with TRBD1. CDR1 and CDR2 (germline): MGHRA, YSYEKL. V shed 2 bases, J shed 7 bases, and the junction held 8 bases outside the gene matches. The CDR3 is 15 residues long. The CDR3 is CASSQTLPTGGGYTF. For the CDR3, the DNA is TGCGCCAGCAGCCAAACGCTTCCGACAGGGGGTGGCTACACCTTC.

The CDR3 region is CASSQGGTGVKSSPLHF. CDR3 DNA sequence: TGTGCCAGCAGCCAAGGGGGGACAGGGGTTAAGAGTTCACCCCTCCACTTT. The rearrangement joins TRBV4-2 to TRBJ1-6, with TRBD1 matching over 10 bases. The junction had 9 bases not matched to a gene; V was cut back by 1 base and J by 9 bases. CDR3 length equals 17 residues. Germline CDR1 LGHNA, CDR2 YNFKEQ.

This clone was observed once. V gene TRBV28 combines with J gene TRBJ2-7; 12 bases agree with TRBD2. The CDR3 is made up of 15 amino acids. V lost 7 bases and J lost 2; bases outside the gene matches: 6. In germline, CDR1 is MDHEN, CDR2 SYDVKM. CDR3 in amino acids: CASTPSGRAAYEQYF. The CDR3 DNA sequence: TGTGCCAGCACCCCTAGCGGGAGGGCCGCCTACGAGCAGTACTTC. Complete variable domain (other parts from reference TRBV28 and TRBJ2-7): DVKVTQSSRYLVKRTGEKVFLECVQDMDHENMFWYRQDPGLGLRLIYFSYDVKMKEKGDIPEGYSVSREKKERFSLILESASTNQTSMYLCASTPSGRAAYEQYFGPGTRLTVT.

The chain links TRBV4-2 to TRBJ1-2; 10 bases agree with TRBD1. In germline, CDR1 is LGHNA, CDR2 YNFKEQ. Trimming took 1 base from V and 1 from J; bases not matched to a gene: 3. The CDR3 contains 16 residues. DNA for the CDR3: TGTGCCAGCAGCCAAGTAGGACAGGGGGGTAACTATGGCTACACCTTC. It is translated as CASSQVGQGGNYGYTF.

The CDR3 DNA is TGCGCCAGCAGCTTGGTGGCCGTACAGGGTAGCACTGAAGCTTTCTTT. This codes for CASSLVAVQGSTEAFF. The rearrangement joins TRBV5-1 to TRBJ1-1; weak D call: TRBD1 (6 bases). The CDR3 totals 16 residues. In germline, CDR1 is SGHRS, CDR2 YFSETQ. Trimming took 0 bases from V and 4 from J, leaving 16 bases between them.

This clone has only one observation. This chain links TRBV7-3 with TRBJ2-1; 8 bases fit TRBD1. V shed 5 bases, J shed 2 bases, and the junction held 5 bases outside the gene matches. The CDR3 runs to 15 residues. Looked up from germline, CDR1 is SGHTA and CDR2 is FQGTGA. The CDR3 bases are TGTGCCAGCAGCAAGACAGGGGAAACCTACAATGAGCAGTTCTTC. Translated, it gives CASSKTGETYNEQFF.

This chain links TRBV6-5 with TRBJ1-4; no clear D gene. CDR1 is MNHEY, CDR2 SVGAGI, per germline. Trimming removed 6 bases at V and 4 bases at J, with 6 bases between. The CDR3 consists of 12 residues. The CDR3 DNA reads TGTGCCAGCAGGAACTATAATGAAAAACTGTTTTTT. This gives the protein CASRNYNEKLFF.